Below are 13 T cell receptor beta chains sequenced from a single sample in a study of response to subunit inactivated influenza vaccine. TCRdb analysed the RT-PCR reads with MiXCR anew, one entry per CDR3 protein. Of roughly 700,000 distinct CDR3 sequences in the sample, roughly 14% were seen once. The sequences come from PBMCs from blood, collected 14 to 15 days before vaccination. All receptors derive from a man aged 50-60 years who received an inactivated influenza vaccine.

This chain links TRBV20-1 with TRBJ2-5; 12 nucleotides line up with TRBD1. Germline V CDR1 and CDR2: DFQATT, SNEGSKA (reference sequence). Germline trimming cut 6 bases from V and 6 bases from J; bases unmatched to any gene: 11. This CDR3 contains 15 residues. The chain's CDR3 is CSAVPGQGALQTQYF. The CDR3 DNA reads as TGCAGTGCGGTTCCGGGACAGGGGGCTCTGCAGACCCAGTACTTC.

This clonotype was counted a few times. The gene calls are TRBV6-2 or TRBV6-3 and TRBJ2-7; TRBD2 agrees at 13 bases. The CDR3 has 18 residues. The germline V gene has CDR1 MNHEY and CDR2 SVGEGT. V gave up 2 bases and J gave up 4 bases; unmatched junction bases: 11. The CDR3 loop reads CASSYSLTSGRARYEQYF. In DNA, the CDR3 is TGTGCCAGCAGTTACAGCCTCACTAGCGGGAGGGCCAGGTACGAGCAGTACTTC.

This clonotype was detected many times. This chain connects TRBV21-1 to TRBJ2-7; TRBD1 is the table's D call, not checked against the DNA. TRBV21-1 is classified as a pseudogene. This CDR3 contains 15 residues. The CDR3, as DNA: TGTGCCAGCAGCAAGGGGACAAATCCCCCCTACGAGCAGTACTTC. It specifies CASSKGTNPPYEQYF.

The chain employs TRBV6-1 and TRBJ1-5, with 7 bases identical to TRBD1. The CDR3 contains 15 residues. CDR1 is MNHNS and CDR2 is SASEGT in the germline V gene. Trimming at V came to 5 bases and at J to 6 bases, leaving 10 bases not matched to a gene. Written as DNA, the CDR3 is TGTGCCAGCAGTACCTCAAAACAGGGGACTCAGCCCCAGCATTTT. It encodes CASSTSKQGTQPQHF.

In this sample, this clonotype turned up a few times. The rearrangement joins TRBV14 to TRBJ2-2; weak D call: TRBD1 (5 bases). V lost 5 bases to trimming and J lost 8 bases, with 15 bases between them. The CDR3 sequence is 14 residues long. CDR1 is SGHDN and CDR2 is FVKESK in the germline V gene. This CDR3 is CASSETANRGELFF. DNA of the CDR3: TGTGCCAGCAGCGAGACAGCAAACAGAGGGGAGCTGTTTTTT.

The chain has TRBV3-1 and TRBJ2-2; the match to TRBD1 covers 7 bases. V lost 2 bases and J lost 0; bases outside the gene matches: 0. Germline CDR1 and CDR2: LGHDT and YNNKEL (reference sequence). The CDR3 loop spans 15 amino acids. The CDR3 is CASSQRGPNTGELFF. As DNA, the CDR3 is TGTGCCAGCAGCCAAAGGGGGCCGAACACCGGGGAGCTGTTTTTT.

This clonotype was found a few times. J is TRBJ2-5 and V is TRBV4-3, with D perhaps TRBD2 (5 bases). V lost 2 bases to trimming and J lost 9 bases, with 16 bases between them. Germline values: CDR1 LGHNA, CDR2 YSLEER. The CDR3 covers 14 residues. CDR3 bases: TGCGCCAGCAGCCAATATGAGGGTGGCTCGGCCCAGTACTTC. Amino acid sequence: CASSQYEGGSAQYF.

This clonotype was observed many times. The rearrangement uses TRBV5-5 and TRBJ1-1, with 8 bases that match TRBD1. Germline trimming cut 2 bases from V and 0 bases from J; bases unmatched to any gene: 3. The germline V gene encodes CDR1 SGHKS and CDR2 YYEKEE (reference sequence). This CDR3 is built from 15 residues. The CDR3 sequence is CASSFRGLLNTEAFF. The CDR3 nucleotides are TGTGCCAGCAGCTTCAGGGGGCTGTTGAACACTGAAGCTTTCTTT.

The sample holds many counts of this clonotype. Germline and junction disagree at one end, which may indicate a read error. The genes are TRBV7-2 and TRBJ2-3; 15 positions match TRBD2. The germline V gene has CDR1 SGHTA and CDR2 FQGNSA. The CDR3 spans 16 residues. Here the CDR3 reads CASSVAPGLAGGLPYF. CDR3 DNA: TGTGCCAGCAGCGTAGCACCGGGACTAGCGGGAGGTCTCCCGTATTTT.

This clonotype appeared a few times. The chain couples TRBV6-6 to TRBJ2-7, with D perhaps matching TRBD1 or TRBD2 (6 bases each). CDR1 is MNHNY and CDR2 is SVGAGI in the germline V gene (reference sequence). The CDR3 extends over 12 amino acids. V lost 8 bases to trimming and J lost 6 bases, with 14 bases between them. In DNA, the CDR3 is TGTGCCAGCTACGGGGGCCTGGGCGAGCAGTACTTC. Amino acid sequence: CASYGGLGEQYF.

The CDR3 bases are TGTGCCAGCAGTTTACCACCGGGGGAGACCCAGTACTTC. Protein: CASSLPPGETQYF. V gene TRBV12-3 or TRBV12-4 combines with J gene TRBJ2-5; tentative D call: TRBD2 (5 bases). V lost 2 bases and J 5 bases, leaving 9 bases between the germline ends. The length of the CDR3 is 13 residues.

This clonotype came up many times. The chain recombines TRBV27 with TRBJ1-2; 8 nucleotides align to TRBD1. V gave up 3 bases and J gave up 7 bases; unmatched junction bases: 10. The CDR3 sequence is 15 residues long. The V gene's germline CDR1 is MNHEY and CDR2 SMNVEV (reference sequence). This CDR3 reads CASSLARQGTAGYTF. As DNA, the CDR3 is TGTGCCAGCAGTTTGGCCAGACAGGGGACGGCTGGCTACACCTTC.

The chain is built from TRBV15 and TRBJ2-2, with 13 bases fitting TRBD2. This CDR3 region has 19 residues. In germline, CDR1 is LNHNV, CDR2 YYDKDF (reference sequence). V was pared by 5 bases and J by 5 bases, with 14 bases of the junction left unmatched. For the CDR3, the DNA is TGTGCCACCAGCGGTGGGACTAGCGGGAAAATGGGTTGGACCGGGGAGCTGTTTTTT. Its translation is CATSGGTSGKMGWTGELFF.